The 15 T cell receptor beta chains given below trace back to one sample, sequenced in a study of spatial heterogeneity in lung cancer. Study-wide points: Tumor mutation count correlated with how many alpha and beta TCRs expanded intratumorally.

The time point is: sample taken at primary tumor resection. For these receptors, no antigen is known. TCRdb used MiXCR to reprocess the 5' RACE reads, holding one entry per CDR3 protein. The table lists about 9,800 distinct CDR3 sequences, over 50% of them singletons, with roughly 28% in the top ten. The sequencing used lung tumor tissue, collected at surgery. These receptors were obtained from a female donor with early-stage non-small cell lung cancer.

The chain couples TRBV5-1 to TRBJ1-5; D uncertain. Germline CDR1 SGHRS, CDR2 YFSETQ. The CDR3 consists of 15 residues. Trimming removed 0 bases from V and 0 bases from J, with 7 bases in between. The CDR3: CASSLEGYSNQPQHF. CDR3 sequence (DNA): TGCGCCAGCAGCTTGGAAGGGTATAGCAATCAGCCCCAGCATTTT.

This chain uses TRBV7-2 with TRBJ2-3; 7 bases are shared with TRBD2. The V gene end was trimmed by 2 bases and the J gene end by 3 bases; junction bases not matched to a gene: 8. This CDR3 spans 16 amino acids. The germline CDR1 and CDR2 sequences are SGHTA and FQGNSA. The CDR3: CASSLNVGGRTDTQYF. As DNA, the CDR3 is TGTGCCAGCAGCTTAAACGTGGGAGGGAGGACAGATACGCAGTATTTT.

The chain recombines TRBV20-1 with TRBJ1-1; 8 positions agree with TRBD1. V gave up 6 bases and J gave up 5 bases; unmatched junction bases: 20. This CDR3 is 17 amino acids long. CDR1 is DFQATT and CDR2 is SNEGSKA in the germline V gene (reference sequence). The CDR3 bases are TGCAGTGCAGTATCCGGTCAGGGGGCGGGTGCTCGTACTGAAGCTTTCTTT. Translating gives CSAVSGQGAGARTEAFF.

The chain carries TRBV29-1 and TRBJ2-1, with D unresolved. Germline CDR1 and CDR2: SQVTM and ANQGSEA. V dropped 6 bases and J dropped 7 bases, with 13 bases sitting between them. The CDR3 is made up of 12 amino acids. CDR3 sequence reads: CSVVRPGNEQFF. In DNA form, the CDR3 reads TGCAGCGTAGTAAGACCAGGTAATGAGCAGTTCTTC.

This clonotype qualifies as medium-sized. V usage is TRBV11-2 and J usage is TRBJ2-1; D remains ambiguous. Trimming pared 4 bases from V and 9 bases from J, leaving 16 bases between. The CDR3 is made up of 14 amino acids. Germline V gives CDR1 SGHAT, CDR2 FQNNGV. Here the CDR3 reads CASSSQPRLGEQFF. Here the CDR3 DNA reads TGTGCCAGCAGCTCCCAGCCGAGGTTGGGTGAGCAGTTCTTC.

This chain connects TRBV12-3 or TRBV12-4 to TRBJ1-1, with D maybe TRBD1 (5 bases). V lost 4 bases to trimming and J lost 5 bases, with 11 bases between them. This CDR3 has 13 amino acids. In DNA form, the CDR3 reads TGTGCCAGCAGTTCGAGATGGGGGACTGAAGCTTTCTTT. Protein: CASSSRWGTEAFF.

The genes are TRBV5-8 and TRBJ2-7, with 10 bases fitting TRBD2. Trimming took 6 bases from V and 2 from J; bases not matched to a gene: 14. Germline V lookup: CDR1 SGHTS, CDR2 YDEGEE. The CDR3 is made up of 17 amino acids. CDR3 sequence reads: CASNHLAGDPRPYEQYF. The CDR3 DNA is TGTGCCAGCAATCATCTAGCGGGGGACCCAAGGCCCTACGAGCAGTACTTC. Drawing the rest from reference TRBV5-8 and TRBJ2-7, the complete variable domain is EAGVTQSPTHLIKTRGQQATLRCSPISGHTSVYWYQQALGLGLQFLLWYDEGEERNRGNFPPRFSGRQFPNYSSELNVNALELEDSALYLCASNHLAGDPRPYEQYFGPGTRLTVT.

The table lists this clonotype with a few counts. This chain uses TRBV7-2 with TRBJ2-1; 7 bases agree with TRBD2. There are 17 residues in the CDR3. Germline V gene sequence: CDR1 SGHTA, CDR2 FQGNSA. Trimming cost V 3 bases and J 8 bases; bases outside gene matches: 16. The CDR3 DNA sequence: TGTGCCAGCAGCTTTCGGTTTTCGGGGGGACTTAGGGATGAGCAGTTCTTC. It codes for CASSFRFSGGLRDEQFF.

The chain uses TRBV6-5 and TRBJ2-7; D is perhaps TRBD2 (5 bases). CDR1 is MNHEY and CDR2 is SVGAGI in the germline V gene. V was cut by 5 bases and J by 2 bases, with 22 bases left in between. CDR3 size: 17 residues. The CDR3 loop is CASSRAGYAGDTYEQYF. In DNA form, the CDR3 reads TGTGCCAGCAGTCGGGCGGGCTACGCGGGTGATACCTACGAGCAGTACTTC.

The chain has TRBV5-5 and TRBJ2-1, with D tentatively TRBD1 (6 bases). The CDR3 consists of 14 residues. Looked up from germline, CDR1 is SGHKS and CDR2 is YYEKEE (reference sequence). Trimming stripped 5 bases from V and 4 bases from J, with 13 bases between. For the CDR3, the DNA is TGTGCCAGCAGGGACTCGGGACAATACAATGAGCAGTTCTTC. It encodes CASRDSGQYNEQFF.

This clonotype was seen a handful of times. The chain combines TRBV3-1 with TRBJ2-5; D is possibly TRBD2 (6 bases). The germline CDR1 and CDR2 sequences are LGHDT and YNNKEL (reference sequence). The CDR3 covers 16 residues. V was cut by 1 base and J by 0 bases, with 12 bases left in between. The CDR3 DNA reads as TGTGCCAGCAGCCAAGTTGGAGGGAGGTACCAAGAGACCCAGTACTTC. It is translated as CASSQVGGRYQETQYF.

The rearrangement uses TRBV20-1 and TRBJ2-3; the match to TRBD2 covers 9 bases. CDR3 length: 16 amino acids. Germline assignment: CDR1 DFQATT and CDR2 SNEGSKA (reference sequence). V shed 0 bases and J 4 bases; nucleotides not matched to a gene: 8. In DNA form, the CDR3 reads TGCAGTGCTAGAGATGTGACTAGCGGACGGGCAGATACGCAGTATTTT. Translated: CSARDVTSGRADTQYF.

Only a few counts were recorded for this clonotype. The chain uses TRBV7-2 and TRBJ2-3, with a possible D match to TRBD2 (6 bases). CDR3 length: 15 residues. Trimming took off 2 bases at V and 2 bases at J, with 11 bases between the two ends. The germline gives CDR1 SGHTA, CDR2 FQGNSA. CDR3 DNA: TGTGCCAGCAGCTTACGGCGGGGCTTCACAGATACGCAGTATTTT. Translating it yields CASSLRRGFTDTQYF.

The J gene is TRBJ1-6, the V gene TRBV30; D is uncertain. CDR1 and CDR2 (germline): GTSNPN, SVGIG (reference sequence). V lost 2 bases to trimming and J lost 4 bases, with 12 bases between them. The CDR3 runs 15 residues. CDR3 in DNA: TGTGCCTGGAGTATCCGGGAACCTTATAATTCACCCCTCCACTTT. This translates into CAWSIREPYNSPLHF.

The chain joins TRBV15 to TRBJ1-1; D is unclear. Germline V lookup: CDR1 LNHNV, CDR2 YYDKDF (reference sequence). V lost 2 bases and J 3 bases, leaving 13 bases between the germline ends. This CDR3 is built from 15 residues. This CDR3 reads CATSRIWRSDTEAFF. In DNA form, the CDR3 reads TGTGCCACCAGCAGAATTTGGAGGAGCGACACTGAAGCTTTCTTT.